This TCR beta chain was identified during a study (dated by TCRdb to between 2015 and 2017). Context from the whole study: The study examined whether tumor-infiltrating Tregs in breast cancer are drawn from blood Tregs or arise in situ by conversion from other CD4+ T cell subsets.

Full-length TCR variable regions were amplified by 5' RACE PCR with constant-region reverse primers, and semi-nested PCR with Nested Universal Primer A was subsequently performed. Using the ReliaPrep RNA Cell Miniprep System, total RNA was extracted, and the SMARTer RACE 5'/3' Kit was then used to reverse transcribe the RNA into 5'RACE-ready cDNA. An Illumina MiSeq was used to sequence the full-length TCR alpha and beta libraries, which had been barcoded with multiplex adaptors. Under the source paper's analysis protocol: For each of nine subset-tissue groups, sequencing data from the five patients were combined, and the groups were compared by unsupervised clustering of TCR gene usage. The Morisita-Horn index, with shared sequences weighted by their contribution to each repertoire, was used to calculate repertoire similarity. TCRdb applied fastp at Q25 and MiXCR to the public reads, then kept only in-frame beta chains. Duplicate CDR3 protein sequences are folded into a single record with the most common DNA and genes. These V and J calls derive from TCRdb rather than the authors' analysis. This sample is represented by about 8,600 distinct CDR3 sequences; more than 15% of them were singletons. Clones ranked in the top ten supply 3.5% of the sample.

This clonotype was detected many times. Its target antigen remains unknown. No clone much larger than this one lies a single base away; base qualities are absent. Memory CD4+ T cells were isolated as CD4+CD45RO+CD25- cells. Tregs, naive and memory CD4+ T cells from tumor, blood and ipsilateral draining lymph nodes of a few breast cancer patients underwent full-length TCR alpha and beta sequencing. Mononuclear cells from lymph nodes or 50 to 60 ml of peripheral blood were isolated by Ficoll density gradient centrifugation. FACS confirmed that the sorted cell populations were more than 90% pure. A distance of 12 bases separates the germline ends of V and J, which lose 1 base and 6 bases respectively. The CDR3 runs 15 residues from the cysteine to the phenylalanine. Only the CDR3 DNA is retained, 45 bases long and in frame from the first base. In the germline V gene, CDR1 corresponds to LGHNA and CDR2 to YSLEER.

Results the study describes overall, beyond this receptor: Tumor memory CD4+ T cell TCR gene usage was found to cluster with blood and lymph node memory CD4+ cells and with lymph node naive CD4+ cells. The greatest overlap of tumor-infiltrating Treg TCR alpha and beta sequences was with tumor naive CD4+ T cells, followed next by blood naive CD4+ T cells. The larger-cohort validation was restricted to a single TCR beta V-J rearrangement rather than whole repertoires.

Recombination linked TRBV4-3 to TRBJ1-4; TRBD1 is perhaps the D gene, given 5 matching bases. The receptor's source is a female donor with breast cancer. Sequencing was carried out using memory CD4+ T cells sorted from blood. Per the publication, the cell subset or site label means: memory CD4+ T cells, CD4+CD45RO+CD25-. The nucleotide sequence reads as follows: TGCGCCAGCAGCCAAGTTCCCCAGGGTGATGAAAAACTGTTTTTT. Its protein product is CASSQVPQGDEKLFF.